What follows are 5 T cell receptor beta chains derived from one specimen sequenced in a study of glioma-infiltrating T cells. TCR alpha and beta CDR3 regions were amplified from RNA using iRepertoire nested multiplex PCR. TCRdb re-derived calls from the multiplex PCR reads in MiXCR, one entry per CDR3 protein. Here the sample spans roughly 350,000 distinct CDR3 sequences, roughly two fifths being singletons. The sequencing sample was made of glioma tissue, nonneoplastic brain tissue, or PBMCs (not recorded which). All receptors come from a human donor with low-grade glioma or glioblastoma, undergoing nonglioma brain surgery, or in good health (not recorded which).

A note on this clonotype: This may arise from a read error, as a much more abundant clone is one base away. The chain combines TRBV28 with TRBJ2-1, with D tentatively TRBD1 (6 bases). The CDR3 has 16 amino acids. V lost 5 bases to trimming and J lost 3 bases, with 17 bases between them. CDR1 is MDHEN, CDR2 SYDVKM, per germline. The CDR3 DNA follows: TGTGCCAGCAGTCCACAGGGATCGATCGTCTACAATGAGCAGTTCTTC. Protein: CASSPQGSIVYNEQFF. Full variable domain (rest looked up from reference TRBV28 and TRBJ2-1): DVKVTQSSRYLVKRTGEKVFLECVQDMDHENMFWYRQDPGLGLRLIYFSYDVKMKEKGDIPEGYSVSREKKERFSLILESASTNQTSMYLCASSPQGSIVYNEQFFGPGTRLTVL.

As concerns this clonotype: A read error is possible here, since a much larger clone lies one base away. The rearrangement joins TRBV20-1 to TRBJ1-5; 11 positions agree with TRBD1. The V gene's germline CDR1 is DFQATT and CDR2 SNEGSKA (reference sequence). The CDR3 length is 15 residues. The CDR3 DNA is TGCAGTGCTCCGGACAGGGGGCGAAGCAATCAGCCCAAGCATTTT. It codes for CSAPDRGRSNQPKHF.

With regard to this clonotype: Possible read error: a much larger clone is one base away. The chain has TRBV27 and TRBJ2-7; a weak D match, TRBD1 (6 bases). The length of the CDR3 is 16 residues. Per the germline V gene, CDR1 is MNHEY and CDR2 is SMNVEV (reference sequence). This CDR3 is CAGRPSTGSFAYEQYF. The CDR3 DNA sequence: TGTGCCGGCAGACCAAGTACAGGGTCGTTTGCCTACGAGCAGTACTTC.

The rearrangement uses TRBV18 and TRBJ2-2, with 8 bases aligning to TRBD2. This CDR3 contains 15 residues. CDR1 and CDR2 from the germline V gene are KGHSH and LQKENI. After removal of 3 bases from V and 0 bases from J, the junction contained 0 bases not matched to a gene. The CDR3 region has the DNA TGTGCCAGCTCACCGCGGGGGGCGAACACCGGGGAGCTGTTTTTT. Translating gives CASSPRGANTGELFF.

In DNA, the CDR3 is TGTGCCAGCAGCTTGTCGACTATTGGTACGCGGGAGCAGTACTTC. Amino acids: CASSLSTIGTREQYF. The chain joins TRBV7-9 to TRBJ2-7; possibly TRBD2 for D (5 bases). The V end lost 3 bases, the J end lost 7 bases, and 19 bases lay between the germline ends. Germline V lookup: CDR1 SEHNR, CDR2 FQNEAQ (reference sequence). This CDR3 region has 15 residues.